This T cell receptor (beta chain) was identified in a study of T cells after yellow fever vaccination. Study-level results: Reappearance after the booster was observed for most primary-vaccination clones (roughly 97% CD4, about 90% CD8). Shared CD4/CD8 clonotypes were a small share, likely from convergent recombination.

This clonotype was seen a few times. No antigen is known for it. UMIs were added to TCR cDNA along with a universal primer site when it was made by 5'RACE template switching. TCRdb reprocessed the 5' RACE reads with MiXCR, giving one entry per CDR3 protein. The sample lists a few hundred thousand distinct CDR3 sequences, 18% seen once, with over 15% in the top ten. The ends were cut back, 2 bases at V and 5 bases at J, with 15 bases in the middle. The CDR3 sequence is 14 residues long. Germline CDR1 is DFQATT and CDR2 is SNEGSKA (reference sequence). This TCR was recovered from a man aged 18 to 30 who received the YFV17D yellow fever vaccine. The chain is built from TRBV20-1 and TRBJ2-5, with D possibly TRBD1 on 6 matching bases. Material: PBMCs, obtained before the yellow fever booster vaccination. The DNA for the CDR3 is TGCAGTGCTAGACCGTCTGGACAGCGGGAGACCCAGTACTTC. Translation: CSARPSGQRETQYF.